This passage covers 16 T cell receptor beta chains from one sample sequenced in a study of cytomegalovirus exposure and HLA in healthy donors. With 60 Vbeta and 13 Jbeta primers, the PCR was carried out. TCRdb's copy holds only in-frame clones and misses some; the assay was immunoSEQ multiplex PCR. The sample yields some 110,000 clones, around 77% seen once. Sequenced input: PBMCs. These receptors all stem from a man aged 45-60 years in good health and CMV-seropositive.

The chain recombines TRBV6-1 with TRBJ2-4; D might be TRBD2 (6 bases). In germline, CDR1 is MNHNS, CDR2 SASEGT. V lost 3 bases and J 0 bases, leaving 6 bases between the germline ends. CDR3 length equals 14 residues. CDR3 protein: CASSDGGAKNIQYF. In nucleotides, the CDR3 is TGTGCCAGCAGTGACGGGGGAGCCAAAAACATTCAGTACTTC.

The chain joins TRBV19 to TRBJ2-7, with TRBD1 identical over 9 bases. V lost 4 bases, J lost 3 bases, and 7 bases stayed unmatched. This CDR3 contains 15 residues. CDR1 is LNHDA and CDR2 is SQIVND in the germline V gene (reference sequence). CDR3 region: CASSRHRTGDYEQYF. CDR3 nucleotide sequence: TGTGCCAGTAGTAGACATCGGACAGGGGACTACGAGCAGTACTTC.

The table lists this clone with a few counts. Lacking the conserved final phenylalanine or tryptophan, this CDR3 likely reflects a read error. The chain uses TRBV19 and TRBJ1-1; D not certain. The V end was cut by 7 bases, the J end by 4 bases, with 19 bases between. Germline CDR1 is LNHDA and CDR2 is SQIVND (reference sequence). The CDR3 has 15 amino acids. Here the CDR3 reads CASTNRRASGTEAFV. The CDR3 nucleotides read TGTGCCAGTACCAACCGGAGGGCGTCGGGCACTGAAGCTTTCGTT.

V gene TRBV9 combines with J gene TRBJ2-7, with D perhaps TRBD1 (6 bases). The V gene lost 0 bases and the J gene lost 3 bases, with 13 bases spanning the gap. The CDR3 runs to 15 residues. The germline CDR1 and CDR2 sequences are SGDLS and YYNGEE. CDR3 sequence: CASSVGVGASYEQYF. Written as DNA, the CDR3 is TGTGCCAGCAGCGTAGGCGTGGGGGCCAGCTACGAGCAGTACTTC. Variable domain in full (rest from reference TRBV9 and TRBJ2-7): DSGVTQTPKHLITATGQRVTLRCSPRSGDLSVYWYQQSLDQGLQFLIQYYNGEERAKGNILERFSAQQFPDLHSELNLSSLELGDSALYFCASSVGVGASYEQYFGPGTRLTVT.

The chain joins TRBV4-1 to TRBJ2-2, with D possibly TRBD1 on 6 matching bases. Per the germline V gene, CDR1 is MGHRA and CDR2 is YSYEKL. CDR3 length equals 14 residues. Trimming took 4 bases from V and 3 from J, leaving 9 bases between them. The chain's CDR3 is CASSPRGDTGELFF. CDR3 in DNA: TGCGCCAGCAGCCCCAGGGGTGACACCGGGGAGCTGTTTTTT.

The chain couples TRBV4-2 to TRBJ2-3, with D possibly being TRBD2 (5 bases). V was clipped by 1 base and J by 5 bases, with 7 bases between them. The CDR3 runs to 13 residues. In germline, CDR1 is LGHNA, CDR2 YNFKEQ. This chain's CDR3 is CASSQGGGDTQYF. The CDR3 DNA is TGTGCCAGCAGCCAAGGCGGAGGAGATACGCAGTATTTT.

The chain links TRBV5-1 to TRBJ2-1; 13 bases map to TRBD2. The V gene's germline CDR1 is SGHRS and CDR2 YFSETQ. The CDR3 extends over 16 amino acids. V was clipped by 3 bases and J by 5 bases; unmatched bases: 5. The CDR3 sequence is CASSYQGLAGNNEQFF. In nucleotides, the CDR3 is TGCGCCAGCAGCTATCAGGGACTAGCGGGGAACAATGAGCAGTTCTTC.

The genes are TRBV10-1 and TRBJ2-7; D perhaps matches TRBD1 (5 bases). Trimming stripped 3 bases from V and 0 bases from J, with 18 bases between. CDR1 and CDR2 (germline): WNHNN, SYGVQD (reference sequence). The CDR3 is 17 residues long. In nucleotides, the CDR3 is TGCGCCAGCAGTGATGGTTCCGTGGCAGGGAACTCCTACGAGCAGTACTTC. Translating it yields CASSDGSVAGNSYEQYF.

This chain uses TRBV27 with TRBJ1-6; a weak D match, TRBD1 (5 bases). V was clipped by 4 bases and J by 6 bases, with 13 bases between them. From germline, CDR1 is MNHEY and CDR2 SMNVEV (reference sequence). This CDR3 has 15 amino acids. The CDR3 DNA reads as TGTGCCAGCAGTTCCCGACAGATACTTAATTCACCCCTCCACTTT. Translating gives CASSSRQILNSPLHF.

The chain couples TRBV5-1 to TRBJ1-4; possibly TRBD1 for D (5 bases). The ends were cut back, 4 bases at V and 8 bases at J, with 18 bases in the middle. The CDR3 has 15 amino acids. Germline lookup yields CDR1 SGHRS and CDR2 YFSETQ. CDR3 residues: CASSVSGTLGEKLFF. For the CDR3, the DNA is TGCGCCAGCAGCGTCTCCGGGACTTTAGGGGAAAAACTGTTTTTT.

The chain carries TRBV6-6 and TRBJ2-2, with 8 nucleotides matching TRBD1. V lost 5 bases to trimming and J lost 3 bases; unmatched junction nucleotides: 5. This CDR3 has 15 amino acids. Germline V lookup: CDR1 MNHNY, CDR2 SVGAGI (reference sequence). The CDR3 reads CASSLQGGDTGELFF. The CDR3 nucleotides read TGTGCCAGCAGTCTACAGGGGGGCGACACCGGGGAGCTGTTTTTT.

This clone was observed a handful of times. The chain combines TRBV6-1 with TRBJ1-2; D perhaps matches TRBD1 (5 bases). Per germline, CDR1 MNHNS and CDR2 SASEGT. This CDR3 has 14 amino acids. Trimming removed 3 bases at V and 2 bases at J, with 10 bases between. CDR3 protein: CASSEAGRNYGYTF. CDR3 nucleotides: TGTGCCAGCAGTGAGGCGGGACGGAACTATGGCTACACCTTC.

The CDR3, as DNA: TGTGCCAGCAGCTTTGACACCTACGAGCAGTACTTC. Translated, it gives CASSFDTYEQYF. The genes are TRBV6-1 and TRBJ2-7; D call uncertain. The CDR3 runs 12 residues. The V and J ends lost 6 bases and 2 bases respectively, with 8 bases between them. Germline V lookup: CDR1 MNHNS, CDR2 SASEGT.

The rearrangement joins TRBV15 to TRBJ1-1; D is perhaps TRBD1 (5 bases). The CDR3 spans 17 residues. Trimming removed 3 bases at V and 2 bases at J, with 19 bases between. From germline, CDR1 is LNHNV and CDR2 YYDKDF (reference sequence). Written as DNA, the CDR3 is TGTGCCACCAGCAGTATTCAGGGCGCGAGTGTCAACACTGAAGCTTTCTTT. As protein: CATSSIQGASVNTEAFF.

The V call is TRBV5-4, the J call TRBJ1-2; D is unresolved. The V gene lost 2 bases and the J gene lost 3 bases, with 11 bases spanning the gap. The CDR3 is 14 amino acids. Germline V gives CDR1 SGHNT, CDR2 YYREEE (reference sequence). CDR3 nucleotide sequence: TGTGCCAGCAGCTTTGGCGGGAACCACTATGGCTACACCTTC. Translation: CASSFGGNHYGYTF.

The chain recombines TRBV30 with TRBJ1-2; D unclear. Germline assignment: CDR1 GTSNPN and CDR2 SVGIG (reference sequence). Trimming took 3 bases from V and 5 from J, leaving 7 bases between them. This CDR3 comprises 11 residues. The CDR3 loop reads CAWSNRYGYTF. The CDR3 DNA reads TGTGCCTGGAGCAACAGATATGGCTACACCTTC.